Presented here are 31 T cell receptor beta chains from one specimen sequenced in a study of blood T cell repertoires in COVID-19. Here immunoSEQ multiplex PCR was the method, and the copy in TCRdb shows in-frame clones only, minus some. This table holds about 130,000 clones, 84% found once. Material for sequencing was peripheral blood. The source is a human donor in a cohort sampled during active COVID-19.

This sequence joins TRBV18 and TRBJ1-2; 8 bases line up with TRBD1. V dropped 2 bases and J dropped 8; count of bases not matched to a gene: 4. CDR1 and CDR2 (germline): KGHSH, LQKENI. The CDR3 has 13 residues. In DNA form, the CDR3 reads TGTGCCAGCTCACCAAGCAGGGGGCAAGGCTACACCTTC. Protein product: CASSPSRGQGYTF. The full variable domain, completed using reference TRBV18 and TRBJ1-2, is NAGVMQNPRHLVRRRGQEARLRCSPMKGHSHVYWYRQLPEEGLKFMVYLQKENIIDESGMPKERFSAEFPKEGPSILRIQQVVRGDSAAYFCASSPSRGQGYTFGSGTRLTVV.

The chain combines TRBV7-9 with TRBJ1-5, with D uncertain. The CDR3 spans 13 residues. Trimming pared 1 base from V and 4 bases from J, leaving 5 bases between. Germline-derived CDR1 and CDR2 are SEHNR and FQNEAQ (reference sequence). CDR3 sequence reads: CASSLDGNQPQHF. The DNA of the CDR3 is TGTGCCAGCAGCTTAGACGGTAATCAGCCCCAGCATTTT.

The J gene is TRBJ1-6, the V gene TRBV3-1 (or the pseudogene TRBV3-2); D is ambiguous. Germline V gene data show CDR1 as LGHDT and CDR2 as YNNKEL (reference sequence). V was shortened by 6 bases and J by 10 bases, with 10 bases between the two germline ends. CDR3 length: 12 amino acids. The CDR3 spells CASRSTSSPLHF. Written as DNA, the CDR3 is TGTGCCAGCAGGTCGACATCCTCACCCCTCCACTTT.

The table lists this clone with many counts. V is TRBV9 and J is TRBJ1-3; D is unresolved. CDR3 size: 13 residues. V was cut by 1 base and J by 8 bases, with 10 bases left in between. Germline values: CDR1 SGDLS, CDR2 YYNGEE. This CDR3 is CASSVYGEDTIYF. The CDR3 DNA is TGTGCCAGCAGCGTATATGGGGAGGACACCATATATTTT.

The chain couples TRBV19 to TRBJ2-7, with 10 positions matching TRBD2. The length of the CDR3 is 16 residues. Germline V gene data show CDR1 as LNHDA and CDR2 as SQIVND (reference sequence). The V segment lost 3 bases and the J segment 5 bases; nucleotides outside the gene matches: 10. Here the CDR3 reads CASSIVSTSGSHEQYF. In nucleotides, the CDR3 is TGTGCCAGTAGTATTGTCTCGACTAGCGGGTCCCACGAGCAGTACTTC. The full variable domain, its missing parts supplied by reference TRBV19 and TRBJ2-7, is DGGITQSPKYLFRKEGQNVTLSCEQNLNHDAMYWYRQDPGQGLRLIYYSQIVNDFQKGDIAEGYSVSREKKESFPLTVTSAQKNPTAFYLCASSIVSTSGSHEQYFGPGTRLTVT.

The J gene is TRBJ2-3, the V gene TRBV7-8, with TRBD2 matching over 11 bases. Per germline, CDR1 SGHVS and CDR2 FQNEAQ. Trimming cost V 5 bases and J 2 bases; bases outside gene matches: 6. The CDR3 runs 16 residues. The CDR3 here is CASSVSGGAPTDTQYF. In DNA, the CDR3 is TGTGCCAGCAGCGTTAGCGGGGGGGCCCCCACAGATACGCAGTATTTT.

The DNA of the CDR3 is TGTGCCAGCAGTGAATTCTCGGGGAGCAATTCACCCCTCCACTTT. This gives the protein CASSEFSGSNSPLHF. The J gene is TRBJ1-6, the V gene TRBV2, with unresolved D. CDR3 length: 15 amino acids. Trimming left V 2 bases short and J 7 bases short, with 12 bases between. Germline V gene data show CDR1 as SNHLY and CDR2 as FYNNEI.

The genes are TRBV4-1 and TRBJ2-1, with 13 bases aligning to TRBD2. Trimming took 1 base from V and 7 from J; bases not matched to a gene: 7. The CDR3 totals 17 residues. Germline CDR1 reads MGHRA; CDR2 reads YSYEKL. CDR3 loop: CASSQVTSGGARNEQFF. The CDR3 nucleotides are TGCGCCAGCAGCCAAGTTACTAGCGGGGGGGCCAGGAATGAGCAGTTCTTC.

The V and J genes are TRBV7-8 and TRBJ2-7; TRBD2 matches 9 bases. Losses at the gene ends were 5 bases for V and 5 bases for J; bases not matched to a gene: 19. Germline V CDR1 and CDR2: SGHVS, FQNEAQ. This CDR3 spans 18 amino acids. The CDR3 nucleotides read TGTGCCAGCAGCCCAGACCCCTGGGCGGCGGGGGGGTGGGACGAGCAGTACTTC. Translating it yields CASSPDPWAAGGWDEQYF.

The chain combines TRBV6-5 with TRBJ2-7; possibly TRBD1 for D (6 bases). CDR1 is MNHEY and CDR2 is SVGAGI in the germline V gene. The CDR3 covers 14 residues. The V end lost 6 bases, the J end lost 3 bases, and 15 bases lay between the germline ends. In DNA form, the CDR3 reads TGTGCCAGCAGCGGGACACGCGACCTCTACGAGCAGTACTTC. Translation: CASSGTRDLYEQYF.

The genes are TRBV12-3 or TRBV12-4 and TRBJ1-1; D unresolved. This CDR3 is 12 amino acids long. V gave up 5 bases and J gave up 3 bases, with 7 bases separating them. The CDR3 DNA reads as TGTGCCAGCAGTCCTCGGGACACTGAAGCTTTCTTT. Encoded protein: CASSPRDTEAFF.

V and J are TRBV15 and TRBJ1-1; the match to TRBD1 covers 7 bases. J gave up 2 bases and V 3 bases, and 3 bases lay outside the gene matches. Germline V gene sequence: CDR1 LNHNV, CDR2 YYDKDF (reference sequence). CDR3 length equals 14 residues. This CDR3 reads CATSRRDRNTEAFF. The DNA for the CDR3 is TGTGCCACCAGCAGGCGGGACAGAAACACTGAAGCTTTCTTT.

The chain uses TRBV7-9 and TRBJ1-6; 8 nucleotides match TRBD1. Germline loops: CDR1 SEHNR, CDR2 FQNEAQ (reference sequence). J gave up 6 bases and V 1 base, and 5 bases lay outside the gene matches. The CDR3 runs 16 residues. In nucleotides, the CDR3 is TGTGCCAGCAGCTTAGTTGTCGGACAGGGTAATTCACCCCTCCACTTT. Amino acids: CASSLVVGQGNSPLHF.

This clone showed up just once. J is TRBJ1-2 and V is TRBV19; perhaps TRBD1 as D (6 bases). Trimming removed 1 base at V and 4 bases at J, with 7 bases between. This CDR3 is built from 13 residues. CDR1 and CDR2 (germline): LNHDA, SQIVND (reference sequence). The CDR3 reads CASSIGRGYGYTF. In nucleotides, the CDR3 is TGTGCCAGTAGTATAGGCAGGGGCTATGGCTACACCTTC.

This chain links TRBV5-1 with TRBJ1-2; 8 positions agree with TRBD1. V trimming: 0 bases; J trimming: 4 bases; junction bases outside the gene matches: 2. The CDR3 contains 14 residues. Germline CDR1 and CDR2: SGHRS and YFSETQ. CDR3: CASSLGQGTYGYTF. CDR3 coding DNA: TGCGCCAGCAGCTTGGGACAGGGGACCTATGGCTACACCTTC. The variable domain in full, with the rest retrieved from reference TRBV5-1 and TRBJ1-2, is KAGVTQTPRYLIKTRGQQVTLSCSPISGHRSVSWYQQTPGQGLQFLFEYFSETQRNKGNFPGRFSGRQFSNSRSEMNVSTLELGDSALYLCASSLGQGTYGYTFGSGTRLTVV.

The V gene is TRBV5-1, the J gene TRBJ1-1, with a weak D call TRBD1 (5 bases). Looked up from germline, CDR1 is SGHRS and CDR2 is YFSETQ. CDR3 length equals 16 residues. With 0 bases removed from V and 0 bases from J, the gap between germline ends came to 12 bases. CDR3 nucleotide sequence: TGCGCCAGCAGCTTGGTTAGGGACTCAATGAACACTGAAGCTTTCTTT. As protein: CASSLVRDSMNTEAFF. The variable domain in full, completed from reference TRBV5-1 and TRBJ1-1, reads KAGVTQTPRYLIKTRGQQVTLSCSPISGHRSVSWYQQTPGQGLQFLFEYFSETQRNKGNFPGRFSGRQFSNSRSEMNVSTLELGDSALYLCASSLVRDSMNTEAFFGQGTRLTVV.

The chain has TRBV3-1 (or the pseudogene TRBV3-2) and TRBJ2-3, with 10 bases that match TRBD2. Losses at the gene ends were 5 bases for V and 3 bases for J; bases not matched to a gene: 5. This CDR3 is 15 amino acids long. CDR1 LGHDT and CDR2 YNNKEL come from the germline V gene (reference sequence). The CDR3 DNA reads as TGTGCCAGCAGCGATCCGGGACTAGCGACAGATACGCAGTATTTT. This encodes CASSDPGLATDTQYF.

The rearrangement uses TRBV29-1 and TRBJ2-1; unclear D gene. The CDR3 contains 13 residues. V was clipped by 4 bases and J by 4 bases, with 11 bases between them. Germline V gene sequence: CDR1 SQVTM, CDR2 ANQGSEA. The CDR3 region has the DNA TGCAGCGTTGTTGGAGACGAATACAATGAGCAGTTCTTC. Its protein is CSVVGDEYNEQFF.

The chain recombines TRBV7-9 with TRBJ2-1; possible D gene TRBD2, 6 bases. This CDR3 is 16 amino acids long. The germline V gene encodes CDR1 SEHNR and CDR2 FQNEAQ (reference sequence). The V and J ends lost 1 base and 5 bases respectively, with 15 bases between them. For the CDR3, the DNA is TGTGCCAGCAGCTTAGTCGTGGGGAGCGGGCACAATGAGCAGTTCTTC. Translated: CASSLVVGSGHNEQFF. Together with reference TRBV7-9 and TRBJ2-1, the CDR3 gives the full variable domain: DTGVSQNPRHKITKRGQNVTFRCDPISEHNRLYWYRQTLGQGPEFLTYFQNEAQLEKSRLLSDRFSAERPKGSFSTLEIQRTEQGDSAMYLCASSLVVGSGHNEQFFGPGTRLTVL.

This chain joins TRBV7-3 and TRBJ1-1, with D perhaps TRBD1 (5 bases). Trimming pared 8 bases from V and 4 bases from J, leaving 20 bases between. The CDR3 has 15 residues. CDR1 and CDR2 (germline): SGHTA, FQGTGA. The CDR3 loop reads CASSPDSSRGTEAFF. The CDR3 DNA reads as TGTGCCAGCTCCCCAGATTCGTCAAGGGGCACTGAAGCTTTCTTT. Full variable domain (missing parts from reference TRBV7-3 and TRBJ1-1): GAGVSQTPSNKVTEKGKYVELRCDPISGHTALYWYRQSLGQGPEFLIYFQGTGAADDSGLPNDRFFAVRPEGSVSTLKIQRTERGDSAVYLCASSPDSSRGTEAFFGQGTRLTVV.

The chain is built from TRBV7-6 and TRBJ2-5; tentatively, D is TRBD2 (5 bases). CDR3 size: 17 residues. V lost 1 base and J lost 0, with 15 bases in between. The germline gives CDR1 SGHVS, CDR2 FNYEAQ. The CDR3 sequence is CASSLVPRLQNQETQYF. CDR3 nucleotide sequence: TGTGCCAGCAGCTTAGTCCCTCGACTACAGAACCAAGAGACCCAGTACTTC.

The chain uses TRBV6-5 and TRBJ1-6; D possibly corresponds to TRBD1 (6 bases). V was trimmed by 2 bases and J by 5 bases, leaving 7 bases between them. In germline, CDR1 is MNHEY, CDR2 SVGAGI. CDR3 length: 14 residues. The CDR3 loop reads CASSYKGDNSPLHF. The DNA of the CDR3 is TGTGCCAGCAGTTACAAGGGGGATAATTCACCCCTCCACTTT.

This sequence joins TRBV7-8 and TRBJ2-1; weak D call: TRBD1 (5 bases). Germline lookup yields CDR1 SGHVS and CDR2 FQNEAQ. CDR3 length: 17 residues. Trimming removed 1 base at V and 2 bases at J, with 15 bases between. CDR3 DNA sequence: TGTGCCAGCAGCTTAGAAGGACAAACGTATACCTACAATGAGCAGTTCTTC. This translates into CASSLEGQTYTYNEQFF. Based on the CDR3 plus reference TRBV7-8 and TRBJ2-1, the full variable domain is GAGVSQSPRYKVAKRGQDVALRCDPISGHVSLFWYQQALGQGPEFLTYFQNEAQLDKSGLPSDRFFAERPEGSVSTLKIQRTQQEDSAVYLCASSLEGQTYTYNEQFFGPGTRLTVL.

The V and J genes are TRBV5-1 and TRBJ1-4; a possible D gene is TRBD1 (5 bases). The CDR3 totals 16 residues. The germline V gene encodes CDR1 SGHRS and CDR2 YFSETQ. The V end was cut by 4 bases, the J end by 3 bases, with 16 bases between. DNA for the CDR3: TGCGCCAGCAGCACAGCCCAGGGTCTGGCTAATGAAAAACTGTTTTTT. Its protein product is CASSTAQGLANEKLFF.

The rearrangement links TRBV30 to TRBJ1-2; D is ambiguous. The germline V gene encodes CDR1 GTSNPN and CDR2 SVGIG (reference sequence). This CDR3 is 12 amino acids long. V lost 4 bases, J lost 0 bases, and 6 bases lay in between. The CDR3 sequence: CAWKRSNYGYTF. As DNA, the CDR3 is TGTGCCTGGAAACGGTCTAACTATGGCTACACCTTC.

The CDR3 nucleotides read TGTGCCAGCAGACTAGCGGGGGAAAAAGATACGCAGTATTTT. As protein: CASRLAGEKDTQYF. The rearrangement joins TRBV2 to TRBJ2-3; 11 positions match TRBD2. Germline V lookup: CDR1 SNHLY, CDR2 FYNNEI. The V and J ends lost 6 bases and 5 bases, in that order; junction bases with no gene match: 4. The CDR3 contains 14 residues.

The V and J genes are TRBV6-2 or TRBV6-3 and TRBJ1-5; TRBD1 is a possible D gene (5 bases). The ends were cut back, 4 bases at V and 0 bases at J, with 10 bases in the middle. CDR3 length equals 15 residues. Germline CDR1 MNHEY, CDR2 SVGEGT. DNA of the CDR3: TGTGCCAGCAGTTCACAGGAATATAGCAATCAGCCCCAGCATTTT. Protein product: CASSSQEYSNQPQHF.

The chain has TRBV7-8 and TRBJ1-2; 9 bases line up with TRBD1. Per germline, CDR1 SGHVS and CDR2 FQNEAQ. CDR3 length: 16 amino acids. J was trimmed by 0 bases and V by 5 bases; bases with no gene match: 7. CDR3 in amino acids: CASSPRDRVANYGYTF. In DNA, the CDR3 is TGTGCCAGCAGCCCTCGGGACAGGGTAGCTAACTATGGCTACACCTTC.

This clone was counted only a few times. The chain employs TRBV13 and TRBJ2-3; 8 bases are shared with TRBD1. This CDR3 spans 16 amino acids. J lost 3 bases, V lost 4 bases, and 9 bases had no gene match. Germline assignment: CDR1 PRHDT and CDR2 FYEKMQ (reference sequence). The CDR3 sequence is CASSSSGGGATDTQYF. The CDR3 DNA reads TGTGCCAGCAGCTCCTCAGGGGGCGGGGCGACAGATACGCAGTATTTT.

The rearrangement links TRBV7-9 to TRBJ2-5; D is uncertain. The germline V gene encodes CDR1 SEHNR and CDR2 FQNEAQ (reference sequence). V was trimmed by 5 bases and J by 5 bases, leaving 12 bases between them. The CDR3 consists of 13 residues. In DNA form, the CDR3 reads TGTGCCAGCAGCCCTCACATTTCGGAGACCCAGTACTTC. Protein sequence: CASSPHISETQYF.

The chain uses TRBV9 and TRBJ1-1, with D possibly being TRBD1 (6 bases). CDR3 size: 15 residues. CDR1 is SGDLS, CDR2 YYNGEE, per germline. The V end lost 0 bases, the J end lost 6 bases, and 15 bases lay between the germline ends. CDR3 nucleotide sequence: TGTGCCAGCAGCGTAGTAGGACAGAAGGGCGCTGAAGCTTTCTTT. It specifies CASSVVGQKGAEAFF.